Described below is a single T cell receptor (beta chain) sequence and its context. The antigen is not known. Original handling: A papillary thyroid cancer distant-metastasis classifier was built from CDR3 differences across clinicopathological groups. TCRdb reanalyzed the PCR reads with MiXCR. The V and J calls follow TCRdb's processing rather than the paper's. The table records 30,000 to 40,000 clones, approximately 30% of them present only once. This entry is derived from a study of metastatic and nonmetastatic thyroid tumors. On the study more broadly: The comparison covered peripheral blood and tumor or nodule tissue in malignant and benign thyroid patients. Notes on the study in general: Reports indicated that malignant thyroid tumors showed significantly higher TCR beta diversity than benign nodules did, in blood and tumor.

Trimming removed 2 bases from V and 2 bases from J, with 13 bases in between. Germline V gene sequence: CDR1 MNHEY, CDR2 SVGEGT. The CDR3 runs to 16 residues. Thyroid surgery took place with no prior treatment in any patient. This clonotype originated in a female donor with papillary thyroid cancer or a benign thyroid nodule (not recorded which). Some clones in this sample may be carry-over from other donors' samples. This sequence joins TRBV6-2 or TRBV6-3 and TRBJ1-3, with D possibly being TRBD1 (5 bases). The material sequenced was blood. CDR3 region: CASSYTSGTAGNTIYF. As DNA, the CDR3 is TGTGCCAGCAGTTACACTTCCGGGACCGCTGGAAACACCATATATTTT.